The 19 T cell receptor beta chains given below trace back to one sample, sequenced in a study of blood T cell repertoires in COVID-19. Clones were sequenced by immunoSEQ multiplex PCR, and TCRdb holds only the in-frame ones, with some missing. The sample carries fewer than 80,000 clones, roughly four fifths recorded once. Sequences were obtained from peripheral blood. All receptors derive from a human donor in a cohort sampled during active COVID-19.

The gene calls are TRBV9 and TRBJ2-7; 7 bases match TRBD1. V trimming: 3 bases; J trimming: 5 bases; junction bases outside the gene matches: 5. The germline V gene encodes CDR1 SGDLS and CDR2 YYNGEE. This CDR3 is 13 amino acids long. In DNA, the CDR3 is TGTGCCAGCAGCGCCCAAACAGGGGACGAGCAGTACTTC. It specifies CASSAQTGDEQYF.

V gene TRBV6-6 combines with J gene TRBJ2-5; 9 bases are shared with TRBD2. Germline V gene lookup returns CDR1 MNHNY and CDR2 SVGAGI (reference sequence). V gave up 5 bases and J gave up 5 bases; unmatched junction bases: 3. The CDR3 has 13 amino acids. CDR3 bases: TGTGCCAGCAGTCAAGCGGGGGGCGAGACCCAGTACTTC. This sequence encodes CASSQAGGETQYF.

This chain links TRBV5-6 with TRBJ1-1; TRBD1 aligns across 12 bases. The V segment lost 3 bases and the J segment 6 bases; nucleotides outside the gene matches: 3. The CDR3 totals 14 residues. The V gene's germline CDR1 is SGHDT and CDR2 YYEEEE. The CDR3 coding sequence is TGTGCCAGCAGCTCACGGGACAGGGGGCCTGAAGCTTTCTTT. It specifies CASSSRDRGPEAFF.

This clone was found a few times. This chain uses TRBV5-6 with TRBJ2-3, with D possibly being TRBD1 (6 bases). The CDR3 is made up of 19 amino acids. V lost 6 bases, J lost 6 bases, and 32 bases lay in between. The germline CDR1 and CDR2 sequences are SGHDT and YYEEEE. The CDR3 region is CASIRRRNTGHRSVDTQYF. In DNA, the CDR3 is TGTGCCAGCATCCGGAGGAGGAACACGGGACACCGATCTGTGGATACGCAGTATTTT.

This chain connects TRBV27 to TRBJ1-5; 9 positions match TRBD1. CDR3 length: 15 residues. In germline, CDR1 is MNHEY, CDR2 SMNVEV (reference sequence). V trimming: 5 bases; J trimming: 4 bases; junction bases outside the gene matches: 6. The CDR3 region is CASSITGGGNQPQHF. The CDR3 DNA is TGTGCCAGCAGTATTACAGGGGGCGGGAATCAGCCCCAGCATTTT.

The chain links TRBV7-2 to TRBJ2-1; the match to TRBD2 covers 12 bases. This CDR3 contains 16 residues. Trimming took 5 bases from V and 4 from J; bases not matched to a gene: 6. Germline CDR1 SGHTA, CDR2 FQGNSA. The chain's CDR3 is CASSITSGGIYNEQFF. DNA for the CDR3: TGTGCCAGCAGCATAACTAGCGGGGGGATTTACAATGAGCAGTTCTTC.

The chain uses TRBV6-5 and TRBJ2-7; 9 bases line up with TRBD1. The CDR3 runs to 14 residues. The ends lost 5 bases at V and 4 bases at J; junction bases unmatched: 6. From germline, CDR1 is MNHEY and CDR2 SVGAGI. CDR3 DNA: TGTGCCAGCAGTCGTGACAGGGGGGGGTACGAGCAGTACTTC. Amino acid sequence: CASSRDRGGYEQYF.

This sequence joins TRBV2 and TRBJ1-1; 7 nucleotides match TRBD1. V gave up 5 bases and J gave up 0 bases; unmatched junction bases: 12. This CDR3 comprises 17 residues. The germline V gene has CDR1 SNHLY and CDR2 FYNNEI. DNA for the CDR3: TGTGCCAGCAGTTATTCAAGGGAGACAGGGCTGAACACTGAAGCTTTCTTT. As protein: CASSYSRETGLNTEAFF.

This clone was counted between two and nine times. V is TRBV6-6 and J is TRBJ2-2; no reliable D call. The CDR3 consists of 15 residues. The ends were cut back, 2 bases at V and 5 bases at J, with 12 bases in the middle. Germline CDR1 MNHNY, CDR2 SVGAGI (reference sequence). Here the CDR3 reads CASSYDASGTGELFF. CDR3 sequence (DNA): TGTGCCAGCAGTTACGACGCCTCGGGTACCGGGGAGCTGTTTTTT.

The chain recombines TRBV6-6 with TRBJ1-5, with a weak D call TRBD1 (5 bases). Trimming cost V 8 bases and J 4 bases, with 21 bases left between them. Germline V gene data show CDR1 as MNHNY and CDR2 as SVGAGI (reference sequence). The CDR3 totals 16 residues. The CDR3 sequence is CASHGGSREGNQPQHF. The DNA for the CDR3 is TGTGCCAGCCACGGGGGGAGCAGGGAAGGAAATCAGCCCCAGCATTTT.

For the CDR3, the DNA is TGTGCCAGCAGAACCGGGACAGGAAATTCACCCCTCCACTTT. Amino acid sequence: CASRTGTGNSPLHF. This rearrangement joins TRBV6-5 to TRBJ1-6; 8 nucleotides match TRBD1. The CDR3 is made up of 14 amino acids. The V and J ends lost 6 bases and 7 bases, in that order; junction bases with no gene match: 5. Per germline, CDR1 MNHEY and CDR2 SVGAGI.

This sequence joins TRBV19 and TRBJ2-1; 12 bases map to TRBD2. Trimming at V came to 6 bases and at J to 6 bases, leaving 6 bases not matched to a gene. CDR3 length: 15 amino acids. The germline V gene encodes CDR1 LNHDA and CDR2 SQIVND (reference sequence). Written as DNA, the CDR3 is TGTGCCAGTAGCTATGGACTAGCGGGATTCAATGAGCAGTTCTTC. Translated: CASSYGLAGFNEQFF.

The gene calls are TRBV24-1 and TRBJ2-2; weak D call: TRBD2 (6 bases). The V and J ends lost 4 bases and 5 bases respectively, with 16 bases between them. Looked up from germline, CDR1 is KGHDR and CDR2 is SFDVKD. The CDR3 loop spans 16 amino acids. The CDR3 spells CATSDPQTSWTGELFF. In DNA, the CDR3 is TGTGCCACCAGTGACCCCCAGACTAGTTGGACCGGGGAGCTGTTTTTT.

This clone has only a few counts. The V and J genes are TRBV4-2 and TRBJ1-3; D gene unclear. Germline CDR1 is LGHNA and CDR2 is YNFKEQ. V lost 0 bases and J lost 1, with 7 bases in between. The CDR3 is made up of 15 amino acids. CDR3 amino acids: CASSQDAGSGNTIYF. Written as DNA, the CDR3 is TGTGCCAGCAGCCAAGACGCGGGATCTGGAAACACCATATATTTT.

The V gene is TRBV28, the J gene TRBJ1-4, with a weak D call TRBD1 (6 bases). The CDR3 is made up of 17 amino acids. The germline CDR1 and CDR2 sequences are MDHEN and SYDVKM. V lost 2 bases and J lost 4, with 17 bases in between. The CDR3 DNA is TGTGCCAGCAGTTTACCTGGACAGAGAGGTTATAATGAAAAACTGTTTTTT. Residues: CASSLPGQRGYNEKLFF. Supplemented by reference TRBV28 and TRBJ1-4, the full variable domain reads DVKVTQSSRYLVKRTGEKVFLECVQDMDHENMFWYRQDPGLGLRLIYFSYDVKMKEKGDIPEGYSVSREKKERFSLILESASTNQTSMYLCASSLPGQRGYNEKLFFGSGTQLSVL.

V and J are TRBV27 and TRBJ1-5, with unresolved D. Germline V gene lookup returns CDR1 MNHEY and CDR2 SMNVEV (reference sequence). The CDR3 contains 15 residues. V was pared by 6 bases and J by 2 bases, with 14 bases between. The CDR3 protein is CASRSSGSGNQPQHF. In DNA, the CDR3 is TGTGCCAGCAGATCCTCGGGGAGTGGCAATCAGCCCCAGCATTTT.

The genes are TRBV21-1 and TRBJ1-3; the table names TRBD1, a call not compared with the DNA. TRBV21-1 is listed as a pseudogene. The CDR3 covers 13 residues. The CDR3 region has the DNA TGTGCCATCCAGACATCCTCTGGAAACACCATATATTTT. This sequence encodes CAIQTSSGNTIYF.

The chain combines TRBV4-3 with TRBJ2-2; 9 nucleotides match TRBD1. Unmatched junction bases numbered 8, after V lost 1 base and J lost 5 bases. From germline, CDR1 is LGHNA and CDR2 YSLEER. The CDR3 totals 17 residues. DNA of the CDR3: TGCGCCAGCAGCCAAGTTGTTCAACAGGGGGCAACCGGGGAGCTGTTTTTT. Translated: CASSQVVQQGATGELFF.

The V and J genes are TRBV5-1 and TRBJ2-7, with unresolved D. Germline lookup yields CDR1 SGHRS and CDR2 YFSETQ. The CDR3 contains 14 residues. V was pared by 7 bases and J by 0 bases, with 14 bases between. CDR3 in DNA: TGCGCCAGCCGGGTCGAGATCAGCTCCTACGAGCAGTACTTC. Translation: CASRVEISSYEQYF. Together with reference TRBV5-1 and TRBJ2-7, the CDR3 gives the full variable domain: KAGVTQTPRYLIKTRGQQVTLSCSPISGHRSVSWYQQTPGQGLQFLFEYFSETQRNKGNFPGRFSGRQFSNSRSEMNVSTLELGDSALYLCASRVEISSYEQYFGPGTRLTVT.